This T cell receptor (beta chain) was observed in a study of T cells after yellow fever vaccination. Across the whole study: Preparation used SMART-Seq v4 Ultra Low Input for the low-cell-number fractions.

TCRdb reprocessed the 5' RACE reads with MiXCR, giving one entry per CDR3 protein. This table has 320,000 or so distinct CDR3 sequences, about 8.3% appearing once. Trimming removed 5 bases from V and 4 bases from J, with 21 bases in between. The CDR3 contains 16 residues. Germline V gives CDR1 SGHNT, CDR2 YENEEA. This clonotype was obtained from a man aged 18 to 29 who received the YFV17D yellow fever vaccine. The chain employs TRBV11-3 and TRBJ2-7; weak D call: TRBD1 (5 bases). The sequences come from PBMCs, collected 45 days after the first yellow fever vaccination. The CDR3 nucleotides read TGTGCCAGCAGCCGTTATCAGGGCCGGCCCGCTTACGAGCAGTACTTC. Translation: CASSRYQGRPAYEQYF.